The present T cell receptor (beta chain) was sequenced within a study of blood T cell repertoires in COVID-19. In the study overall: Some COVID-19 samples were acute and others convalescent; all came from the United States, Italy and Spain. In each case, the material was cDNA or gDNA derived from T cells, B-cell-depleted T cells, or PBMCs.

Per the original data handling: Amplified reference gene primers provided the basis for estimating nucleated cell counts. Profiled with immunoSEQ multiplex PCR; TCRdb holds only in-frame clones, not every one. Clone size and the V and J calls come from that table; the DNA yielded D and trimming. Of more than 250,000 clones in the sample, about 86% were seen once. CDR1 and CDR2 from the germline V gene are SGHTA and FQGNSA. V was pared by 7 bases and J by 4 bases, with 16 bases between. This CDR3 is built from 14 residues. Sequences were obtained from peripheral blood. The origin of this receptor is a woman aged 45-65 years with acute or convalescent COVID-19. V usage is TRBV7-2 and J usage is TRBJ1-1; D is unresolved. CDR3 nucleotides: TGTGCCAGCATCTGGACTCCGCTCGTCACTGAAGCTTTCTTT. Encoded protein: CASIWTPLVTEAFF.